This T cell receptor beta chain came from a study of OX40 agonist ivuxolimab in advanced cancers. Turning to the study itself: Head and neck, renal cell, melanoma or hepatocellular carcinoma were the cancers that dose-escalation patients had.

Sequenced by immunoSEQ multiplex PCR; TCRdb stores in-frame clones only, minus some. The sample holds some 66,000 clones, over 75% seen once. The sample here was CD4+ or CD8+ T cells sorted from blood, taken in a trial of the OX40 agonist ivuxolimab. The TCR comes from an adult with an advanced solid tumor such as melanoma, head and neck, liver or kidney cancer.

CDR3 nucleotides: TGTGCCAGCAGTTTAGGGAACCTCTACACTGAAGCTTTCTTT. As protein: CASSLGNLYTEAFF. V gene TRBV28 combines with J gene TRBJ1-1; no clear D. This CDR3 is 14 amino acids long. With 2 bases removed from V and 3 bases from J, the gap between germline ends came to 10 bases. CDR1 is MDHEN, CDR2 SYDVKM, per germline.